This T cell receptor (beta chain) is drawn from a study of blood T cell repertoires in COVID-19. Study-level background: Acute and convalescent COVID-19 specimens originated in the United States, Italy and Spain.

As processed by the authors: The authors estimated nucleated cell counts from reference gene primer amplification. Some clones are missing from TCRdb's copy, which holds only in-frame ones; the method was immunoSEQ multiplex PCR. From that table come the V and J calls and clone size; the DNA was used to work out D and trimming. The top ten clones hold more than 14% of a sample with about 90,000 clones, roughly nine tenths of them seen once. The sample was peripheral blood. This TCR came from a male donor with acute or convalescent COVID-19.

CDR3 amino acids: CASSAGQAETQYF. CDR3 DNA sequence: TGCGCCAGCAGCGCGGGACAGGCGGAGACCCAGTACTTC. The V gene is TRBV5-1, the J gene TRBJ2-5, with 8 bases that match TRBD1. V shed 4 bases, J shed 5 bases, and the junction held 4 bases outside the gene matches. The CDR3 sequence is 13 residues long. The germline V gene encodes CDR1 SGHRS and CDR2 YFSETQ.